The present TCR beta chain was sequenced within a study of blood T cell repertoires in COVID-19. About the research overall: The samples span acute and convalescent COVID-19 from the United States, Italy and Spain. PBMCs, B-cell-depleted T cells, or T cells were the source of the cDNA or gDNA that made up the material.

Authors' analysis steps: Quantification of nucleated cells was approximated via reference gene primer amplification. The table came from immunoSEQ multiplex PCR; TCRdb's copy has only in-frame clones and leaves some out. For V, J and clone size, that table is used; D and trimming come from the DNA. The table has roughly 30,000 clones, around 90% seen once. Per the germline V gene, CDR1 is SNHLY and CDR2 is FYNNEI. Trimming took 4 bases from V and 8 from J; bases not matched to a gene: 2. The CDR3 extends over 13 amino acids. This chain connects TRBV2 to TRBJ1-4; 9 nucleotides line up with TRBD1. Material for sequencing was peripheral blood. The receptor was isolated from a human donor in a cohort sampled during active COVID-19. The donor label of this sample is uncertain. The CDR3, as DNA: TGTGCCAGCAGTGGGACAGGGGTCGAAAAACTGTTTTTT. Amino acid sequence: CASSGTGVEKLFF.